The sequence of this T cell receptor (beta chain) was determined in a study of CD8+ T cells in alopecia areata. The treatment: oral pan-JAK inhibitor, 5-10 mg twice daily. This CDR3 is built from 17 residues. The germline gives CDR1 SEHNR, CDR2 FQNEAQ (reference sequence). With V trimmed by 0 bases and J by 3 bases, 7 bases remained unmatched. RNA was extracted and reverse transcribed into cDNA as the sequencing template. The method was immunoSEQ multiplex PCR; TCRdb's version includes in-frame clones alone and lacks a portion of them. The sample comprises about 200,000 clones, 55% to 70% of which are singletons, and less than 4% rests with the top ten.

The chain recombines TRBV7-9 with TRBJ1-5, with 8 bases matching TRBD1. The TCR originated in a human donor with alopecia areata. The input for sequencing was CD4+ T cells sorted from blood, taken at week 4, from a patient treated with tofacitinib. CDR3 in DNA: TGTGCCAGCAGCTTAGCACTCGGGACAGGCGACAATCAGCCCCAGCATTTT. Its protein is CASSLALGTGDNQPQHF.